This T cell receptor (beta chain) derives from a study of T cell changes during pregnancy in multiple sclerosis (dated by TCRdb to about 2019). Regarding the research as a whole: The study looked at changes in the T cell repertoire across pregnancy in women with multiple sclerosis.

Comments on this clone: It lacks a known antigen. Base qualities are not provided; no much larger clone lies one nucleotide away.

The library relied on the immunoSEQ multiplex PCR assay. In its TCRdb copy, this immuneACCESS table keeps in-frame sequences only and misses some clones. Where compared with another copy, unresolved V genes explain less than half of these, and the others have no known cause. In this sample the table shows tens of thousands of clones, around 92% of which occur a single time. The ten largest clonotypes hold around 5% of the sample. The clonotype comes from a female donor in good health, enrolled as a control in a pregnancy study. This sample comprised peripheral blood, obtained in the first trimester of pregnancy.

Read as DNA, the sequence is TGTGCCAGCAGCTATGGTCGCGATGAGCAGTTCTTC. This yields the protein CASSYGRDEQFF. Recombination linked TRBV7-9 to TRBJ2-1; the D gene cannot be named for sure. CDR1 SEHNR and CDR2 FQNEAQ were looked up in the germline V gene (reference sequence). V loses 4 bases of germline sequence and J loses 8 bases, and the interval between the two ends is 9 bases. The CDR3 covers 12 residues, taking in both the cysteine and the phenylalanine. Of all the DNA, just the CDR3 is kept, 36 bases in frame from base 1. Reference TRBV7-9 and TRBJ2-1 genes cover what lies past the CDR3, so the full variable domain is DTGVSQNPRHKITKRGQNVTFRCDPISEHNRLYWYRQTLGQGPEFLTYFQNEAQLEKSRLLSDRFSAERPKGSFSTLEIQRTEQGDSAMYLCASSYGRDEQFFGPGTRLTVL.